There are many counts of the clone carrying this T cell receptor (beta chain). What it binds is unknown. Construction of TCR beta libraries relied on iRepertoire HTBI primers and on Arm-PCR targeting CDR3 regions. Via MiXCR, TCRdb re-called the multiplex PCR reads, giving one row per CDR3 protein. Among 400,000 to 650,000 distinct CDR3 sequences, around 16% were seen once, and the ten largest hold around 25%. This record comes from a study of regulatory T cells in long-lasting Graves disease. The study, taken as a whole, reports: Persistent patients shared more public clonotypes (fewer than 3,000) than newly diagnosed patients (around 910).

Indicated time point: newly diagnosed GD, antithyroid drugs for less than 3 months. The TCR library was made from RNA extracted from PBMCs. CDR1 is MNHNS, CDR2 SASEGT, per germline. This CDR3 is built from 15 residues. After removal of 1 base from V and 10 bases from J, the junction contained 10 bases not matched to a gene. These data were likewise used in another study, on T cells in Graves' hyperthyroidism and ophthalmopathy.

V gene TRBV6-1 combines with J gene TRBJ1-1, with TRBD1 identical over 9 bases. Sequences were derived from peripheral blood mononuclear cells (PBMCs), sampled at new diagnosis, from a patient treated with antithyroid drugs. The clonotype comes from a woman in her forties or fifties with Graves disease. The CDR3 DNA is TGTGCCAGCAGTGAAGACGGGACAGGGCGGTTTGGAGCTTTCTTT. Its translation is CASSEDGTGRFGAFF.